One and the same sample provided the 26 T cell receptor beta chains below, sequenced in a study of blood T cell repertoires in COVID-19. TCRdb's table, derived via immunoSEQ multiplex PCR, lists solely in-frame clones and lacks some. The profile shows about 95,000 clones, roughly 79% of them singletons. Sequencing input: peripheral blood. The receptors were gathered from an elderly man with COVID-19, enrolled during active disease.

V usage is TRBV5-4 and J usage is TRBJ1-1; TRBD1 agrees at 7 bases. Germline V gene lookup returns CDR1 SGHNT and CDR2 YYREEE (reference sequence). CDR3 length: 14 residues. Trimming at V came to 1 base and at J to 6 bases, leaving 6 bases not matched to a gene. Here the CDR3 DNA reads TGTGCCAGCAGCTTGAGACAGGGAGTGGCTGAAGCTTTCTTT. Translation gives CASSLRQGVAEAFF.

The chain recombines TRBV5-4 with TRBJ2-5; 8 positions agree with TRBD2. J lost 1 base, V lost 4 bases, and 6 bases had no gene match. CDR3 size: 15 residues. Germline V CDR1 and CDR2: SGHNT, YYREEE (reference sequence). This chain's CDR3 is CASSMPLAGQETQYF. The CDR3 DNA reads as TGTGCCAGCAGCATGCCGCTAGCGGGCCAAGAGACCCAGTACTTC.

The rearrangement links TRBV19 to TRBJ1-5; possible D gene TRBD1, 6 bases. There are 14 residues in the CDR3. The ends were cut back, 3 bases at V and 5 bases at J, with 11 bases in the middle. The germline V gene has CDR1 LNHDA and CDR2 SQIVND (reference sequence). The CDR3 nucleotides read TGTGCCAGTAGTATTACAGGGCCGTATCAGCCCCAGCATTTT. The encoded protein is CASSITGPYQPQHF.

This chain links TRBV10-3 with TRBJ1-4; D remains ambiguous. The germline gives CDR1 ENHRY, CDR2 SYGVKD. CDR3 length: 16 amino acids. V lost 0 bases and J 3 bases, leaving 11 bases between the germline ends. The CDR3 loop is CAISESKRAANEKLFF. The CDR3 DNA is TGTGCCATCAGTGAGTCGAAGCGGGCGGCTAATGAAAAACTGTTTTTT.

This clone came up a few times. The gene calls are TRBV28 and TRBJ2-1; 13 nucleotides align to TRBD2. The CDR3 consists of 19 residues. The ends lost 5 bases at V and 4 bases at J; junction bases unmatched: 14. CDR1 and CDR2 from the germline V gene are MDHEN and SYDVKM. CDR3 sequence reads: CASSAGTSGTRAVYNEQFF. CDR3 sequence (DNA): TGTGCCAGCAGTGCCGGGACTAGCGGGACCCGGGCCGTATACAATGAGCAGTTCTTC.

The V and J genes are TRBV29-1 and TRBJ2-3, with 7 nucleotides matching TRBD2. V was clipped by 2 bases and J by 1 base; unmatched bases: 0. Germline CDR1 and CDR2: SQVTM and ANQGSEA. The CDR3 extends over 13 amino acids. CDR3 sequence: CSVELAGTDTQYF. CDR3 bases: TGCAGCGTTGAACTAGCGGGCACAGATACGCAGTATTTT.

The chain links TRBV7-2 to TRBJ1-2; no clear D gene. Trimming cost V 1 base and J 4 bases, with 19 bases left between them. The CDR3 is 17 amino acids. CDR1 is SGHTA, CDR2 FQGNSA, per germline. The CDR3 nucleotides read TGTGCCAGCAGCTTAGGTATACGGCGGAGGGCTGGCTATGGCTACACCTTC. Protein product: CASSLGIRRRAGYGYTF.

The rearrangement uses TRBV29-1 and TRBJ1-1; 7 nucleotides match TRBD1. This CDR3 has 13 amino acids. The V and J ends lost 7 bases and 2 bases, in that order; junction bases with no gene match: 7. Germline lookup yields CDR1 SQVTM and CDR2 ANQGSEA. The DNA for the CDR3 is TGCAGCGGGGCCGGACAGGCTAACACTGAAGCTTTCTTT. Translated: CSGAGQANTEAFF.

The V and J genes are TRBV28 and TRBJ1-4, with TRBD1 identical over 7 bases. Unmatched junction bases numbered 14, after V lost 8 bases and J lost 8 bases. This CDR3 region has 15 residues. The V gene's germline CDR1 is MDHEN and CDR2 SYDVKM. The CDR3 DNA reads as TGTGCCAGCCACCCAAGGGGGACAGAGGAAGAAAAACTGTTTTTT. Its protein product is CASHPRGTEEEKLFF.

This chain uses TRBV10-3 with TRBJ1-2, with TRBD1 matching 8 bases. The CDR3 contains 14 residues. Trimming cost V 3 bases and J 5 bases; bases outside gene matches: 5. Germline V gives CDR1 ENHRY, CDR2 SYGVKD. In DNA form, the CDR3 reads TGTGCCATCAGTGACAGGGGGCTCGGATATGGCTACACCTTC. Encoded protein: CAISDRGLGYGYTF.

CDR3 sequence reads: CASSVVGGLGYNEQFF. The CDR3 DNA is TGTGCCAGCAGCGTAGTTGGAGGTCTAGGCTACAATGAGCAGTTCTTC. The chain combines TRBV9 with TRBJ2-1; maybe TRBD2 (5 bases). V was pared by 0 bases and J by 3 bases, with 13 bases between. The CDR3 is made up of 16 amino acids. The germline CDR1 and CDR2 sequences are SGDLS and YYNGEE. The entire variable domain, with the rest obtained from reference TRBV9 and TRBJ2-1, is as follows: DSGVTQTPKHLITATGQRVTLRCSPRSGDLSVYWYQQSLDQGLQFLIQYYNGEERAKGNILERFSAQQFPDLHSELNLSSLELGDSALYFCASSVVGGLGYNEQFFGPGTRLTVL.

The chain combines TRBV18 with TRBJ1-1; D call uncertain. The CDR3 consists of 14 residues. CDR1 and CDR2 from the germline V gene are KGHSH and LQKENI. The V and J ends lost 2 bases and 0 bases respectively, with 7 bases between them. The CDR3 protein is CASSPAGMNTEAFF. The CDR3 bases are TGTGCCAGCTCACCAGCAGGAATGAACACTGAAGCTTTCTTT.

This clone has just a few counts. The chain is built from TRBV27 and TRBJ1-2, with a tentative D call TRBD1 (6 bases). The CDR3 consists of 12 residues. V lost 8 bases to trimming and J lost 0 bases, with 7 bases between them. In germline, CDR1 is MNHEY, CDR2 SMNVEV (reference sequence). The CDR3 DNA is TGTGCCAGCCGGACAGCTAACTATGGCTACACCTTC. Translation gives CASRTANYGYTF.

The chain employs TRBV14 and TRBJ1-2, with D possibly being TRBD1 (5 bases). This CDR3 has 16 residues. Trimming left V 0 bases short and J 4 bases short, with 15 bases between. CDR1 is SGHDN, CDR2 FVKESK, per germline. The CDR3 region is CASSQDQGARFYGYTF. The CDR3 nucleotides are TGTGCCAGCAGCCAAGATCAAGGGGCTCGCTTCTATGGCTACACCTTC. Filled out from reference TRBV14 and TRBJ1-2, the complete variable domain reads EAGVTQFPSHSVIEKGQTVTLRCDPISGHDNLYWYRRVMGKEIKFLLHFVKESKQDESGMPNNRFLAERTGGTYSTLKVQPAELEDSGVYFCASSQDQGARFYGYTFGSGTRLTVV.

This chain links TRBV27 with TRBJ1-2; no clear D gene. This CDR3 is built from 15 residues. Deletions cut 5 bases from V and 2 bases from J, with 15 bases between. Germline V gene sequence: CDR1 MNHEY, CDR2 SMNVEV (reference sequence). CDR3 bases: TGTGCCAGCAGTCCCCGGGGAGGGAGGAACTATGGCTACACCTTC. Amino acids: CASSPRGGRNYGYTF.

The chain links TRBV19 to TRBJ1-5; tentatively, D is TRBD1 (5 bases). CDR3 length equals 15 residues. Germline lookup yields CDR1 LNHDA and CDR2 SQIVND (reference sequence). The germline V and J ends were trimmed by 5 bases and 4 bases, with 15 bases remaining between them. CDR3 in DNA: TGTGCCAGTAGTCACCCGGGGGGACTTAATCAGCCCCAGCATTTT. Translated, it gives CASSHPGGLNQPQHF.

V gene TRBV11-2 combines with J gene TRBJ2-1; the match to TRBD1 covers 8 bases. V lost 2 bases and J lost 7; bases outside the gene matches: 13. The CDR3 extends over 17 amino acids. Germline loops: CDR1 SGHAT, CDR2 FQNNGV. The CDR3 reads CASSLHLGQGTINEQFF. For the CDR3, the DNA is TGTGCCAGCAGCTTACACCTCGGACAGGGCACAATAAATGAGCAGTTCTTC.

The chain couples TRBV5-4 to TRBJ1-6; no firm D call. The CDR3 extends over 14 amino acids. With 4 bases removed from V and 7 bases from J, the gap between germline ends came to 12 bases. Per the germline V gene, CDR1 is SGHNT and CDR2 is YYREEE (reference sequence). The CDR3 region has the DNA TGTGCCAGCAGCACCGACATGGGCAATTCACCCCTCCACTTT. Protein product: CASSTDMGNSPLHF.

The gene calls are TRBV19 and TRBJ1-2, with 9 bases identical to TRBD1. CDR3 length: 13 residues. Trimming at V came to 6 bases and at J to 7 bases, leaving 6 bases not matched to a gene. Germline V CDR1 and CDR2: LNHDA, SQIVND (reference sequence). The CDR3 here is CASSEQGAAGYTF. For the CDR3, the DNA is TGTGCCAGTAGCGAACAGGGGGCGGCTGGCTACACCTTC.

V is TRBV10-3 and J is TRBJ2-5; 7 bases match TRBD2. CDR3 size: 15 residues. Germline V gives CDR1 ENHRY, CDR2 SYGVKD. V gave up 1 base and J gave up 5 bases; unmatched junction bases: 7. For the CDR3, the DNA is TGTGCCATCAGTGAGTATGCGGGGGAGTCCGAGACCCAGTACTTC. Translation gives CAISEYAGESETQYF.

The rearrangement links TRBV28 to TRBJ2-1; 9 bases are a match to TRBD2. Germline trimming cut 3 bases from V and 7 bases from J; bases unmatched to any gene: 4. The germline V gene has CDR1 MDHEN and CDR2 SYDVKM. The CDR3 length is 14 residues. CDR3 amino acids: CASSFSSGINEQFF. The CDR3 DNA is TGTGCCAGCAGTTTCTCTAGCGGGATAAATGAGCAGTTCTTC.

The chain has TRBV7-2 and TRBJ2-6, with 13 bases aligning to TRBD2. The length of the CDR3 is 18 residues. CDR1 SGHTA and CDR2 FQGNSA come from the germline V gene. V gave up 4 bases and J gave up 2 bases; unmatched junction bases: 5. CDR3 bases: TGTGCCAGCAGCTCACCGGGACTAGCGGGACCTGGGGCCAACGTCCTGACTTTC. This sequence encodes CASSSPGLAGPGANVLTF.

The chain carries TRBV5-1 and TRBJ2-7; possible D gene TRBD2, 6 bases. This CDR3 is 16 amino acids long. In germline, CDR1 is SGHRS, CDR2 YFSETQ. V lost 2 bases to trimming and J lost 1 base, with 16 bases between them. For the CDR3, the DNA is TGCGCCAGCAGCTTCGGGACTGGAGGGGTGTCCTACGAGCAGTACTTC. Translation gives CASSFGTGGVSYEQYF.

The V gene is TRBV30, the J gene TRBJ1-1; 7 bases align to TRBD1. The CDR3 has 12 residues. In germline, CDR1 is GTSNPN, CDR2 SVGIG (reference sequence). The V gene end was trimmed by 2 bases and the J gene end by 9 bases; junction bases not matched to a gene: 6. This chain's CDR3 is CAWSPVTGKAFF. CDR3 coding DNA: TGTGCCTGGAGTCCGGTGACAGGGAAAGCTTTCTTT.

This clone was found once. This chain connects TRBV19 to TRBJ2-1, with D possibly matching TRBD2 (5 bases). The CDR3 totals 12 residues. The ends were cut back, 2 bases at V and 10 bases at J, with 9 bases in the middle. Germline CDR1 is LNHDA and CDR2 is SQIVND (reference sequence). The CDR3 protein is CASSILGEEQFF. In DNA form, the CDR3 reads TGTGCCAGTAGTATACTGGGAGAAGAGCAGTTCTTC.

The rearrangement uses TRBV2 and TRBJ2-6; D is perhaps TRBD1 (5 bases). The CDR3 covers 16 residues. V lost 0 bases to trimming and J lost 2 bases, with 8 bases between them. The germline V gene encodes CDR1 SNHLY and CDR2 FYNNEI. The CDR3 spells CASSEAGRAGANVLTF. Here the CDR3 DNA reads TGTGCCAGCAGTGAAGCGGGCAGGGCTGGGGCCAACGTCCTGACTTTC.